A single TCR beta chain is shown here with its context. MiXCR, run by TCRdb on the RT-PCR reads, gives a single entry per CDR3 protein. The sample includes approximately 500,000 distinct CDR3 sequences, 12% to 15% of them seen just once. The data derive from a study of response to subunit inactivated influenza vaccine. The clonotype comes from a man aged 50-60 years who received an inactivated influenza vaccine. Sequencing used PBMCs from blood, obtained approximately 12 days after vaccination.

The CDR3 loop is CASSYERRSAETQYF. In DNA form, the CDR3 reads TGTGCCAGCAGTTACGAGAGGAGGTCCGCAGAGACCCAGTACTTC. The genes are TRBV6-5 and TRBJ2-5, with D perhaps TRBD2 (5 bases). V gave up 2 bases and J gave up 4 bases, with 14 bases separating them. The CDR3 runs 15 residues. Germline values: CDR1 MNHEY, CDR2 SVGAGI.